Shown below are 20 T cell receptor beta chains from a single sample sequenced in a study of early T cells in non-severe SARS-CoV-2 infection. TCRdb fed the 5' RACE reads into MiXCR, producing one record per CDR3 protein. This sample carries around 46,000 distinct CDR3 sequences, more than 4.5% of them seen once, and the ten largest clones take 5% to 6.5%. The specimen was whole blood, collected at baseline. The source of these receptors is an adult who was a healthcare worker with PCR-confirmed SARS-CoV-2 infection or an uninfected control (not recorded which).

The rearrangement links TRBV10-3 to TRBJ1-1; D unresolved. Looked up from germline, CDR1 is ENHRY and CDR2 is SYGVKD. V shed 4 bases and J shed 1 base, with 4 bases lying between them. The CDR3 extends over 12 amino acids. The CDR3, as DNA: TGTGCCATCAGTGTCGGGAACACTGAAGCTTTCTTT. Protein product: CAISVGNTEAFF.

This clonotype has a count of ten or more. This chain uses TRBV10-2 with TRBJ2-1; 8 bases map to TRBD1. Germline V gene data show CDR1 as WSHSY and CDR2 as SAAADI. V shed 5 bases, J shed 4 bases, and the junction held 7 bases outside the gene matches. CDR3 size: 15 residues. The CDR3 sequence: CASSNTGTGYNEQFF. In DNA, the CDR3 is TGCGCCAGCAGTAACACCGGGACAGGATACAATGAGCAGTTCTTC.

The sample holds many counts of this clonotype. The chain joins TRBV19 to TRBJ2-1; TRBD2 agrees at 7 bases. Germline V gives CDR1 LNHDA, CDR2 SQIVND (reference sequence). The CDR3 consists of 17 residues. J was trimmed by 6 bases and V by 2 bases; bases with no gene match: 13. The CDR3 DNA follows: TGTGCCAGTAGTATAAGGCGGTTGGCTAGCGGTGCCAATGAGCAGTTCTTC. It encodes CASSIRRLASGANEQFF.

This clonotype was seen ten or more times. The chain combines TRBV6-6 with TRBJ1-6; 8 bases agree with TRBD1. The germline V gene has CDR1 MNHNY and CDR2 SVGAGI (reference sequence). The CDR3 covers 15 residues. Germline trimming cut 6 bases from V and 5 bases from J; bases unmatched to any gene: 6. The CDR3 is CASSLTGENNSPLHF. CDR3 sequence (DNA): TGTGCCAGCAGCCTGACAGGGGAAAATAATTCACCCCTCCACTTT.

This rearrangement joins TRBV20-1 to TRBJ2-1, with TRBD2 as a possible D gene (5 bases). The CDR3 consists of 12 residues. Germline assignment: CDR1 DFQATT and CDR2 SNEGSKA (reference sequence). The CDR3 is CSGIREINEQFF. CDR3 sequence (DNA): TGCTCCGGGATCCGGGAAATCAATGAGCAGTTCTTC.

This clonotype was seen ten or more times. The chain is built from TRBV29-1 and TRBJ2-5, with 11 bases matching TRBD1. The ends lost 7 bases at V and 2 bases at J; junction bases unmatched: 3. CDR3 size: 13 residues. In germline, CDR1 is SQVTM, CDR2 ANQGSEA. The CDR3 coding sequence is TGCAGCGGGTGGGACAGGGGGCAAGAGACCCAGTACTTC. Protein sequence: CSGWDRGQETQYF.

At least ten counts were recorded for this clonotype. V gene TRBV7-9 combines with J gene TRBJ2-1; D is unclear. Germline V gives CDR1 SEHNR, CDR2 FQNEAQ (reference sequence). Trimming shortened V by 0 bases and J by 4 bases, and 7 bases separated the two germline ends. CDR3 length equals 14 residues. CDR3 in amino acids: CASSLAGVYNEQFF. In nucleotides, the CDR3 is TGTGCCAGCAGCTTAGCTGGCGTGTACAATGAGCAGTTCTTC.

V usage is TRBV28 and J usage is TRBJ2-7; D unclear. V dropped 6 bases and J dropped 0 bases, with 12 bases sitting between them. The CDR3 is made up of 14 amino acids. Germline V gene lookup returns CDR1 MDHEN and CDR2 SYDVKM. The CDR3 DNA reads TGTGCCAGCAGGCCCTCGTCTAGCTCCTACGAGCAGTACTTC. As protein: CASRPSSSSYEQYF.

This clonotype was found many times. V usage is TRBV6-6 and J usage is TRBJ2-7; 9 bases line up with TRBD1. Unmatched junction bases numbered 4, after V lost 1 base and J lost 0 bases. Germline CDR1 reads MNHNY; CDR2 reads SVGAGI (reference sequence). CDR3 size: 16 residues. For the CDR3, the DNA is TGTGCCAGCAGTTACTTAGGACAGGGGACCTCCTACGAGCAGTACTTC. This codes for CASSYLGQGTSYEQYF.

This clonotype turned up a few times. The chain combines TRBV3-1 with TRBJ2-5, with D perhaps assigned TRBD1 or TRBD2 (5 bases each). Germline V gene sequence: CDR1 LGHDT, CDR2 YNNKEL (reference sequence). The CDR3 is made up of 15 amino acids. Between the trimmed V and J ends, which lost 0 bases and 5 bases, there was a span of 13 bases. Here the CDR3 DNA reads TGTGCCAGCAGCCAAGATCGGGACGCCGGCGAGACCCAGTACTTC. Protein sequence: CASSQDRDAGETQYF.

In this sample, this clonotype turned up many times. This chain joins TRBV10-2 and TRBJ2-7; D is undetermined. The CDR3 is 16 amino acids. Germline V gene sequence: CDR1 WSHSY, CDR2 SAAADI. With 2 bases removed from V and 0 bases from J, the gap between germline ends came to 14 bases. The CDR3 loop is CASSEIHLESSYEQYF. The CDR3 DNA reads TGCGCCAGCAGTGAGATCCATCTAGAAAGCTCCTACGAGCAGTACTTC.

This clonotype is labeled medium-sized. This sequence joins TRBV20-1 and TRBJ2-1, with 8 bases lining up with TRBD2. V was pared by 0 bases and J by 7 bases, with 11 bases of the junction left unmatched. The CDR3 has 16 amino acids. Germline CDR1 and CDR2: DFQATT and SNEGSKA (reference sequence). The CDR3 DNA follows: TGCAGTGCTAGAGATGGGGAAGCGGGAGATTCTAATGAGCAGTTCTTC. Amino acids: CSARDGEAGDSNEQFF.

This clonotype has a handful of counts. The chain employs TRBV3-1 and TRBJ2-1, with 8 bases identical to TRBD1. The trim removed 0 bases at V and 3 bases at J, leaving 7 bases unmatched. This CDR3 has 17 residues. Germline CDR1 is LGHDT and CDR2 is YNNKEL (reference sequence). The CDR3 DNA sequence: TGTGCCAGCAGCCAAGATCTGAGCAGGGGGCTCTACAATGAGCAGTTCTTC. Protein: CASSQDLSRGLYNEQFF.

Ten or more counts support this clonotype. The V gene is TRBV29-1, the J gene TRBJ1-1, with D maybe TRBD1 (5 bases). The ends were cut back, 6 bases at V and 1 base at J, with 9 bases in the middle. CDR1 is SQVTM, CDR2 ANQGSEA, per germline. The CDR3 totals 12 residues. CDR3 residues: CSVGQGNTEAFF. DNA for the CDR3: TGCAGCGTCGGCCAGGGGAACACTGAAGCTTTCTTT.

V usage is TRBV3-1 and J usage is TRBJ1-2; D is unclear. The CDR3 runs 14 residues. CDR1 is LGHDT and CDR2 is YNNKEL in the germline V gene (reference sequence). V gave up 1 base and J gave up 1 base, with 7 bases separating them. DNA for the CDR3: TGTGCCAGCAGCCAAGGCAGCCGTAACTATGGCTACACCTTC. This sequence encodes CASSQGSRNYGYTF.

V and J are TRBV6-6 and TRBJ1-1, with a weak D call TRBD1 (5 bases). This CDR3 region has 15 residues. Trimming took 2 bases from V and 6 from J, leaving 16 bases between them. From germline, CDR1 is MNHNY and CDR2 SVGAGI (reference sequence). Written as DNA, the CDR3 is TGTGCCAGCAGTTACGAGGGGCAGGGAATTCCTGAAGCTTTCTTT. Amino acid sequence: CASSYEGQGIPEAFF.

This clonotype has a count of ten or more. This chain links TRBV12-3 or TRBV12-4 with TRBJ2-7, with TRBD2 matching over 8 bases. After removal of 6 bases from V and 5 bases from J, the junction contained 6 bases not matched to a gene. This CDR3 has 13 amino acids. CDR3 sequence: CASRQREINEQYF. The CDR3 nucleotides are TGTGCCAGCAGACAGCGGGAGATAAACGAGCAGTACTTC.

This clonotype appeared a few times. The rearrangement joins TRBV20-1 to TRBJ2-5; D not resolved. Germline V gene sequence: CDR1 DFQATT, CDR2 SNEGSKA (reference sequence). Trimming pared 6 bases from V and 4 bases from J, leaving 18 bases between. The CDR3 loop spans 14 amino acids. The CDR3 DNA follows: TGCAGTGCCCCCTCTTCACCCGCGGCAGAGACCCAGTACTTC. Translation: CSAPSSPAAETQYF.

This clonotype came up many times. The rearrangement uses TRBV20-1 and TRBJ1-5; D gene uncertain. This CDR3 region has 12 residues. The V gene's germline CDR1 is DFQATT and CDR2 SNEGSKA (reference sequence). V lost 7 bases, J lost 1 base, and 8 bases lay in between. Here the CDR3 DNA reads TGCAGTGTAGGCATCAGCAATCAGCCCCAGCATTTT. Protein sequence: CSVGISNQPQHF.

This clonotype has a count of ten or more. The gene calls are TRBV6-1 and TRBJ2-5, with 9 bases identical to TRBD1. This CDR3 is built from 15 residues. From germline, CDR1 is MNHNS and CDR2 SASEGT. Trimming removed 2 bases from V and 1 base from J; junction bases left unmatched: 2. The CDR3 region has the DNA TGTGCCAGCAGTGAATTGACAGGGGGCCAAGAGACCCAGTACTTC. This gives the protein CASSELTGGQETQYF.